This T cell receptor beta chain was identified during a study of patients and donors after allogeneic stem cell transplantation. TCRdb passed the RT-PCR reads through MiXCR, listing each CDR3 protein once. The sample yields around 160,000 distinct CDR3 sequences, 30% seen once. CDR1 and CDR2 (germline): LGHDT, YNNKEL (reference sequence). Trimming left V 0 bases short and J 4 bases short, with 6 bases between. This CDR3 comprises 13 residues. This TCR derives from a human donor who was either an allogeneic HSCT recipient or a stem cell or donor lymphocyte infusion donor (not recorded which). It is not recorded whose cells these are; they may come from a transplant donor. The sequencing sample was made of blood, either unsorted or a sorted T cell fraction (not recorded which). The V and J genes are TRBV3-1 and TRBJ2-5; D not resolved. The CDR3 loop reads CASSQEGLETQYF. CDR3 DNA sequence: TGTGCCAGCAGCCAAGAGGGCCTAGAGACCCAGTACTTC.